One and the same sample provided the 24 T cell receptor beta chains below, sequenced in a study of human T cells and chemical hapten exposure. Time point here: pre-sensitization, week 0. The treatment here: therapeutic diphenylcyclopropenone sensitization with weekly scalp DPC. TCRdb re-derived calls from the RACE reads in MiXCR, one entry per CDR3 protein. The table includes over 300,000 distinct CDR3 sequences, around 5.5% detected once. Source: whole blood, taken in connection with sensitization to the hapten diphenylcyclopropenone (DPC). The source is a woman aged 45-60 years with alopecia areata. Some clones in this sample may be carry-over from other donors' samples.

This chain links TRBV7-2 with TRBJ2-5, with D uncertain. The germline gives CDR1 SGHTA, CDR2 FQGNSA. V shed 0 bases and J shed 4 bases, with 6 bases lying between them. The CDR3 runs 13 residues. CDR3 in amino acids: CASSLASAETQYF. The CDR3 DNA follows: TGTGCCAGCAGCTTAGCGTCAGCAGAGACCCAGTACTTC.

The sample holds many counts of this clonotype. The J gene is TRBJ1-1, the V gene TRBV4-1; D is uncertain. The CDR3 has 14 amino acids. Germline-derived CDR1 and CDR2 are MGHRA and YSYEKL. Trimming removed 0 bases at V and 4 bases at J, with 9 bases between. The CDR3 loop reads CASSQEQAGTEAFF. The CDR3 DNA sequence: TGCGCCAGCAGCCAAGAGCAGGCTGGCACTGAAGCTTTCTTT.

The chain recombines TRBV15 with TRBJ2-7, with D tentatively TRBD2 (5 bases). V shed 5 bases and J shed 2 bases, with 10 bases lying between them. Germline V lookup: CDR1 LNHNV, CDR2 YYDKDF (reference sequence). The CDR3 loop spans 13 amino acids. The CDR3 is CATSYGVPYEQYF. The CDR3 DNA reads TGTGCCACCAGCTACGGGGTTCCCTACGAGCAGTACTTC.

The chain couples TRBV29-1 to TRBJ1-4; no definite D call. Between the trimmed V and J ends, which lost 5 bases and 5 bases, there was a span of 12 bases. Germline assignment: CDR1 SQVTM and CDR2 ANQGSEA. The CDR3 totals 13 residues. The CDR3 region is CSVKDRRNEKLFF. In nucleotides, the CDR3 is TGCAGCGTTAAGGATCGACGCAATGAAAAACTGTTTTTT.

V gene TRBV4-2 combines with J gene TRBJ1-6; D is ambiguous. Germline V gives CDR1 LGHNA, CDR2 YNFKEQ. The V gene lost 0 bases and the J gene lost 2 bases, with 14 bases spanning the gap. The CDR3 runs 18 residues. CDR3 sequence (DNA): TGTGCCAGCAGCCAAGAATCGGTGCGGTCGACCTATAATTCACCCCTCCACTTT. Its protein is CASSQESVRSTYNSPLHF.

The rearrangement joins TRBV2 to TRBJ2-3, with no clear D. Trimming removed 6 bases from V and 4 bases from J, with 8 bases in between. The CDR3 length is 12 residues. Germline lookup yields CDR1 SNHLY and CDR2 FYNNEI. CDR3: CASRESADTQYF. The CDR3 bases are TGTGCCAGCAGGGAGTCGGCAGATACGCAGTATTTT.

This chain joins TRBV6-2 or TRBV6-3 and TRBJ2-7, with unresolved D. Per the germline V gene, CDR1 is MNHEY and CDR2 is SVGEGT. This CDR3 comprises 13 residues. Trimming took off 7 bases at V and 2 bases at J, with 12 bases between the two ends. CDR3 sequence: CASTGSLTYEQYF. Here the CDR3 DNA reads TGTGCCAGCACCGGTTCACTTACCTACGAGCAGTACTTC.

The CDR3 nucleotides read TGTGCCAGCAGTTTTTCGAGACTCGGACAGGCTGAAGAGACCCAGTACTTC. Translation: CASSFSRLGQAEETQYF. This sequence joins TRBV28 and TRBJ2-5; TRBD1 matches at 7 bases. Germline lookup yields CDR1 MDHEN and CDR2 SYDVKM. With 3 bases clipped from V and 3 bases from J, the junction kept 13 bases outside the gene matches. The CDR3 runs 17 residues.

This clonotype has a handful of counts. The chain combines TRBV4-2 with TRBJ1-5; D not certain. The CDR3 extends over 15 amino acids. Looked up from germline, CDR1 is LGHNA and CDR2 is YNFKEQ. V was pared by 2 bases and J by 0 bases, with 8 bases between. CDR3 sequence: CASSQSYSSNQPQHF. CDR3 nucleotide sequence: TGTGCCAGCAGCCAATCTTACAGTAGCAATCAGCCCCAGCATTTT.

The sample holds many counts of this clonotype. V usage is TRBV28 and J usage is TRBJ2-7; 13 nucleotides align to TRBD2. The CDR3 extends over 13 amino acids. The V gene's germline CDR1 is MDHEN and CDR2 SYDVKM. V lost 8 bases to trimming and J lost 6 bases; unmatched junction nucleotides: 4. Here the CDR3 reads CASLGLAGFEQYF. In DNA form, the CDR3 reads TGTGCCAGCCTGGGACTAGCGGGATTCGAGCAGTACTTC.

This clonotype was observed a handful of times. The chain links TRBV6-5 to TRBJ2-7, with 7 bases fitting TRBD2. CDR1 is MNHEY and CDR2 is SVGAGI in the germline V gene. There are 11 residues in the CDR3. Trimming cost V 5 bases and J 9 bases; bases outside gene matches: 4. The CDR3 spells CASSRSGAQYF. The CDR3 region has the DNA TGTGCCAGCAGTCGCAGCGGGGCGCAGTACTTC.

The chain recombines TRBV28 with TRBJ2-3; tentatively, D is TRBD2 (5 bases). This CDR3 region has 16 residues. The V and J ends lost 4 bases and 2 bases respectively, with 16 bases between them. Germline CDR1 MDHEN, CDR2 SYDVKM. The CDR3 region has the DNA TGTGCCAGCAGTTCGAGGGTCTCGACCTTCACAGATACGCAGTATTTT. Residues: CASSSRVSTFTDTQYF.

Many counts were recorded for this clonotype. The chain has TRBV3-1 and TRBJ2-7; no reliable D call. This CDR3 has 14 residues. V shed 4 bases and J shed 0 bases, with 10 bases lying between them. Germline CDR1 reads LGHDT; CDR2 reads YNNKEL (reference sequence). In nucleotides, the CDR3 is TGTGCCAGCAGCCCGGACGGGCTCTCCTACGAGCAGTACTTC. Translating it yields CASSPDGLSYEQYF.

This clonotype was seen a few times. The chain combines TRBV6-2 or TRBV6-3 with TRBJ2-1; D is perhaps TRBD1 (6 bases). CDR3 size: 14 residues. Germline CDR1 reads MNHEY; CDR2 reads SVGEGT. Trimming left V 7 bases short and J 4 bases short, with 14 bases between. This CDR3 reads CASTKGHRYNEQFF. DNA for the CDR3: TGTGCCAGCACCAAGGGACACCGATACAATGAGCAGTTCTTC.

The V and J genes are TRBV7-9 and TRBJ2-3, with 16 bases that match TRBD2. The CDR3 length is 20 residues. Germline V gives CDR1 SEHNR, CDR2 FQNEAQ (reference sequence). V shed 5 bases and J 4 bases; nucleotides not matched to a gene: 15. DNA for the CDR3: TGTGCCAGCAGCGGGCCGGGACTAGCGGGGGGGCCTGAGGTGGCAGATACGCAGTATTTT. It is translated as CASSGPGLAGGPEVADTQYF. The full variable domain, with the rest looked up from reference TRBV7-9 and TRBJ2-3, is DTGVSQNPRHKITKRGQNVTFRCDPISEHNRLYWYRQTLGQGPEFLTYFQNEAQLEKSRLLSDRFSAERPKGSFSTLEIQRTEQGDSAMYLCASSGPGLAGGPEVADTQYFGPGTRLTVL.

This clonotype occurred a few times. The rearrangement uses TRBV9 and TRBJ2-7, with 7 positions matching TRBD2. The CDR3 contains 14 residues. Looked up from germline, CDR1 is SGDLS and CDR2 is YYNGEE. After removal of 3 bases from V and 3 bases from J, the junction contained 6 bases not matched to a gene. The chain's CDR3 is CASSGGDYYYEQYF. DNA for the CDR3: TGTGCCAGCAGCGGAGGGGACTACTACTACGAGCAGTACTTC.

This clonotype appeared a few times. The chain couples TRBV12-3 or TRBV12-4 to TRBJ1-4; D is unresolved. This CDR3 contains 13 residues. V lost 3 bases and J 8 bases, leaving 10 bases between the germline ends. The CDR3 DNA follows: TGTGCCAGCAGTTTCAAGGAGGACGAAAAACTGTTTTTT. Its protein product is CASSFKEDEKLFF.

This clonotype occurred a few times. The chain joins TRBV3-1 to TRBJ2-1, with D unclear. CDR3 length: 17 residues. V lost 2 bases, J lost 0 bases, and 14 bases lay in between. The germline CDR1 and CDR2 sequences are LGHDT and YNNKEL (reference sequence). This CDR3 reads CASSQNPWASSYNEQFF. CDR3 DNA: TGTGCCAGCAGCCAAAATCCTTGGGCGAGCTCCTACAATGAGCAGTTCTTC.

Ten or more counts support this clonotype. The gene calls are TRBV29-1 and TRBJ2-3, with TRBD1 as a possible D gene (5 bases). This CDR3 contains 12 residues. Germline CDR1 reads SQVTM; CDR2 reads ANQGSEA. V was pared by 3 bases and J by 3 bases, with 7 bases between. The CDR3 DNA sequence: TGCAGCGTTGAGCAGGGAACAGATACGCAGTATTTT. Residues: CSVEQGTDTQYF.

This clonotype was detected many times. The chain joins TRBV6-5 to TRBJ2-6; unclear D gene. V dropped 0 bases and J dropped 0 bases, with 15 bases sitting between them. The CDR3 has 19 amino acids. The germline V gene has CDR1 MNHEY and CDR2 SVGAGI. CDR3 sequence (DNA): TGTGCCAGCAGTTACTCGGGGATCTATGAAACCTCTGGGGCCAACGTCCTGACTTTC. It specifies CASSYSGIYETSGANVLTF.

The sample holds many counts of this clonotype. The V call is TRBV6-2 or TRBV6-3, the J call TRBJ1-1; D is undetermined. Germline V gene sequence: CDR1 MNHEY, CDR2 SVGEGT. V was trimmed by 7 bases and J by 3 bases, leaving 9 bases between them. There are 12 residues in the CDR3. DNA of the CDR3: TGTGCCAGCATCTTGGATGACACTGAAGCTTTCTTT. Translating gives CASILDDTEAFF.

The gene calls are TRBV7-2 and TRBJ2-3; possibly TRBD2 for D (5 bases). CDR3 length: 14 amino acids. The V end lost 3 bases, the J end lost 7 bases, and 14 bases lay between the germline ends. In germline, CDR1 is SGHTA, CDR2 FQGNSA. CDR3 in amino acids: CASSFLEGSHTQYF. The CDR3 DNA sequence: TGTGCCAGCAGCTTCCTAGAGGGTTCCCATACGCAGTATTTT.

Only a few counts were recorded for this clonotype. The chain joins TRBV7-9 to TRBJ1-6; weak D call: TRBD1 (5 bases). This CDR3 is built from 17 residues. CDR1 and CDR2 from the germline V gene are SEHNR and FQNEAQ (reference sequence). Trimming pared 5 bases from V and 6 bases from J, leaving 20 bases between. CDR3 in amino acids: CASSPGRGAGPNSPLHF. DNA for the CDR3: TGTGCCAGCAGCCCGGGGCGGGGCGCGGGCCCTAATTCACCCCTCCACTTT.

This chain uses TRBV5-1 with TRBJ1-6; TRBD1 matches 8 bases. The CDR3 extends over 16 amino acids. The germline gives CDR1 SGHRS, CDR2 YFSETQ. V lost 6 bases, J lost 4 bases, and 9 bases stayed unmatched. This CDR3 is CASTPTGQEYNSPLHF. The CDR3 coding sequence is TGCGCCAGCACCCCTACGGGACAGGAGTATAATTCACCCCTCCACTTT.